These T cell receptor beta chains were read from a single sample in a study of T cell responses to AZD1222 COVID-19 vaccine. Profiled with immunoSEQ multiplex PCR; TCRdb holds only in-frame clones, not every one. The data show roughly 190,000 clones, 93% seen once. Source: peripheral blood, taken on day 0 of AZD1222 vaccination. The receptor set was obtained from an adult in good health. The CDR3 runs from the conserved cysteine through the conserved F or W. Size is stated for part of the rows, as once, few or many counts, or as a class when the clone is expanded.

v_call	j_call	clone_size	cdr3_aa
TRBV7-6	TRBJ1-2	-	CASSLTQGAGGGGYTF
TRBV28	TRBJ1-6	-	CASSFSQGHSPLHF
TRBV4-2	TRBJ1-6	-	CASSQDGRGGSPLHF
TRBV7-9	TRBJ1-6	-	CASSLSGDGSPLHF
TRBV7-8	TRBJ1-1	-	CASSRSQTGMNTEAFF
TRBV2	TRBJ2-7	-	CASSEVGYEQYF
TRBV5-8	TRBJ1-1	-	CASSEWVNGATEAFF
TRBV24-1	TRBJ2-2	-	CATSSQDTDTGELFF
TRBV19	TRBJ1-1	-	CASSTQLGRLAFF
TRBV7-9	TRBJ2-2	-	CARGGIGELFF
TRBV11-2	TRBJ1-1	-	CASRSQGANTEAFF
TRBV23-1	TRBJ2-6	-	CAEGTSGANVLTF
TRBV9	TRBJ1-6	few	CASSEGVNSPLHF
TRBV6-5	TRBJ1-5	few	CASSPDVSQPQHF
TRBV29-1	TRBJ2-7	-	CSVGGISGYEQYF
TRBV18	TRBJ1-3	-	CASSPGQENTIYF
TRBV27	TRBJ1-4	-	CASSSLKGGLSGWTNEKLFF
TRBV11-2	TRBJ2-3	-	CASSRQAGAVTDTQYF
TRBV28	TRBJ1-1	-	CASSPAGYTEAFF
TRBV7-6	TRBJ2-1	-	CASSLRVVPNEQFF
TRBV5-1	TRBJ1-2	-	CASRDGYYGYTF
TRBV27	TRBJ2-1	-	CASIERTSGSNEQFF
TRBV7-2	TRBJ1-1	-	CASSATGHFNTEAFF
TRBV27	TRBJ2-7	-	CASRGTTIAFEQYF
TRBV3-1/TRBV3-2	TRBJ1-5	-	CASSFGRVYQPQHF
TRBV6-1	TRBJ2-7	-	CASSEGQTYEQYF
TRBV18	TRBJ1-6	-	CASSPGTANSPLHF
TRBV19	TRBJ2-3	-	CASSPIISGENTDTQYF
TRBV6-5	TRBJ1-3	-	CASSFDRYSGNTIYF
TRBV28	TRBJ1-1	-	CATRTGGTEAFF
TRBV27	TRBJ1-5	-	CASSGGPEVSNQPQHF
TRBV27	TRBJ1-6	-	CASSQVESPLHF
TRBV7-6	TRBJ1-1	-	CASSLARAGNTEAFF
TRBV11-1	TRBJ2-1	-	CASSLGAGFGDEQFF
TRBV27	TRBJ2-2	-	CATCLGGGGNTGELFF
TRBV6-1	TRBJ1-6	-	CASSDGQAQISPLHF
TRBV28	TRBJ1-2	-	CASLGAGVYLGYGYTF
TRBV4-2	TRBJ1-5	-	CASSLDRGGTQPQHF
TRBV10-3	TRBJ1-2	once	CAIRDGTGGKYGYTF
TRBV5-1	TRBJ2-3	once	CASSPGLAVTDTQYF
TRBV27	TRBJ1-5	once	CASSESGTGNQPQHF
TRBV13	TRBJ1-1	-	CASPGTGVNTEAFF
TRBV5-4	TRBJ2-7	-	CASSTDGYEQYF
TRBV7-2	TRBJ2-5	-	CASSPGQGGYGETQYF
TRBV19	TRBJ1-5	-	CASSILGRGGNQPQHF
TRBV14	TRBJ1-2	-	CASSPLAGNYGYTF
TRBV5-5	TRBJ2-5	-	CASSLSVRDHQETQYF
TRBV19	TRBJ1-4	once	CASSVQATNEKLFF
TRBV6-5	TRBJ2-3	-	CASSKLAGVVDTQYF
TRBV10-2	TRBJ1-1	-	CASSLQKINTEAFF
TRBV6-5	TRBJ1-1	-	CASRRDSTEAFF
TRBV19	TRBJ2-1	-	CASSTSGGAYNEQFF
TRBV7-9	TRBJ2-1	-	CASSLGSGGRAAGNEQFF
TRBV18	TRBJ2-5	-	CASSLSPGTGFWETQYF
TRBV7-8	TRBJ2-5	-	CASSPEGGGLRGTQYF